This entry describes one T cell receptor beta chain. Its antigen is unknown. Clones were read by immunoSEQ multiplex PCR, and TCRdb kept only the in-frame ones, dropping some. The table has over 120,000 clones, roughly 87% seen once. This specimen comes from a study of T cell responses to AZD1222 COVID-19 vaccine. The study, taken as a whole, reports: Within unmutated variant regions lay the reported targets of nearly half of spike-specific TCRs. Without day 14 samples, only post-peak T cell repertoires were studied.

Material: peripheral blood, obtained 28 days after the second AZD1222 dose. The clonotype comes from an adult who received the AZD1222 COVID-19 vaccine.

This chain's CDR3 is CASSPNRGDYGYTF. In DNA form, the CDR3 reads TGTGCCAGCTCACCTAACAGGGGGGACTATGGCTACACCTTC. The chain carries TRBV18 and TRBJ1-2; TRBD1 aligns across 8 bases. The germline V gene has CDR1 KGHSH and CDR2 LQKENI. This CDR3 comprises 14 residues. The V gene end was trimmed by 3 bases and the J gene end by 3 bases; junction bases not matched to a gene: 3.